Shown below are 15 T cell receptor beta chains from a single sample sequenced in a study of shared clonotypes between healthy human individuals. Assay used: immunoSEQ multiplex PCR; TCRdb lists only in-frame clones, some missing. The data contain approximately 2,000,000 clones, 85% to 95% of them seen just once; the ten biggest clones take up around 0.35%. Sequencing used naive CD4+ T cells from PBMCs. As to subset: CD45RA+ positively selected. These receptors were collected from a man in his late teens or twenties in good health. Some clones in this sample may be carry-over from other donors' samples.

There are a few counts of this clone. This chain links TRBV30 with TRBJ1-1, with 7 positions matching TRBD1. The germline gives CDR1 GTSNPN, CDR2 SVGIG (reference sequence). The V segment lost 1 base and the J segment 10 bases; nucleotides outside the gene matches: 6. The CDR3 consists of 12 residues. CDR3 coding DNA: TGTGCCTGGAGTGGTGACAGGGTGAGAGCTTTCTTT. It yields the protein CAWSGDRVRAFF. The entire variable domain, with the rest obtained from reference TRBV30 and TRBJ1-1, is as follows: SQTIHQWPATLVQPVGSPLSLECTVEGTSNPNLYWYRQAAGRGLQLLFYSVGIGQISSEVPQNLSASRPQDRQFILSSKKLLLSDSGFYLCAWSGDRVRAFFGQGTRLTVV.

The V gene is TRBV10-2, the J gene TRBJ2-5, with 8 bases that match TRBD2. This CDR3 is 14 amino acids long. V was pared by 8 bases and J by 2 bases, with 7 bases of the junction left unmatched. Germline V CDR1 and CDR2: WSHSY, SAAADI. Written as DNA, the CDR3 is TGCGCCAGCGTTAGCGGGATGGGACAAGAGACCCAGTACTTC. Protein: CASVSGMGQETQYF.

The chain carries TRBV10-3 and TRBJ1-2; TRBD1 agrees at 8 bases. V shed 10 bases and J 12 bases; nucleotides not matched to a gene: 16. This CDR3 contains 13 residues. In germline, CDR1 is ENHRY, CDR2 SYGVKD. Here the CDR3 reads CATSAETGDQNTF. The CDR3, as DNA: TGTGCCACTAGTGCCGAGACAGGGGATCAGAACACCTTC.

V usage is TRBV6-1 and J usage is TRBJ2-3, with 11 bases lining up with TRBD2. Germline V gives CDR1 MNHNS, CDR2 SASEGT. Unmatched junction bases numbered 6, after V lost 6 bases and J lost 4 bases. This CDR3 contains 15 residues. The CDR3 region has the DNA TGTGCCAGCAGATATTTAGCGGGAGGGGCAGATACGCAGTATTTT. Its translation is CASRYLAGGADTQYF.

This clone was counted a single time. This chain links TRBV18 with TRBJ1-1; D unresolved. CDR1 and CDR2 (germline): KGHSH, LQKENI. The CDR3 loop spans 14 amino acids. The V end lost 8 bases, the J end lost 4 bases, and 17 bases lay between the germline ends. CDR3 residues: CASTPSEGGTEAFF. DNA for the CDR3: TGTGCCAGCACGCCCAGCGAGGGAGGCACTGAAGCTTTCTTT.

The gene calls are TRBV11-2 and TRBJ2-7; tentatively, D is TRBD2 (5 bases). V lost 3 bases, J lost 2 bases, and 14 bases lay in between. The germline CDR1 and CDR2 sequences are SGHAT and FQNNGV. The CDR3 sequence is 15 residues long. The CDR3 DNA is TGTGCCAGCAGCTTTTCGTCGCTCGGGGCCTACGAGCAGTACTTC. This gives the protein CASSFSSLGAYEQYF.

This chain uses TRBV18 with TRBJ1-3; D gene ambiguous. V was shortened by 2 bases and J by 1 base, with 6 bases between the two germline ends. This CDR3 has 14 residues. The germline V gene has CDR1 KGHSH and CDR2 LQKENI. CDR3 sequence (DNA): TGTGCCAGCTCACCAGGGCGGTCTGGAAACACCATATATTTT. This codes for CASSPGRSGNTIYF.

The chain's CDR3 is CASEGTSGNTIYF. The CDR3 DNA is TGTGCCAGCGAGGGGACTTCTGGAAACACCATATATTTT. V gene TRBV6-5 combines with J gene TRBJ1-3; D is possibly TRBD1 (5 bases). The germline gives CDR1 MNHEY, CDR2 SVGAGI. Trimming left V 8 bases short and J 1 base short, with 9 bases between. This CDR3 comprises 13 residues.

The chain has TRBV14 and TRBJ2-2, with TRBD1 as a possible D gene (6 bases). The germline gives CDR1 SGHDN, CDR2 FVKESK. The CDR3 is 15 residues long. The germline V and J ends were trimmed by 0 bases and 3 bases, with 8 bases remaining between them. CDR3 protein: CASSQDRGYTGELFF. CDR3 nucleotide sequence: TGTGCCAGCAGCCAAGACAGGGGATACACCGGGGAGCTGTTTTTT.

This clone was seen only once. This same CDR3 is encoded by further DNA sequences in the sample. The chain couples TRBV28 to TRBJ2-2; D call uncertain. Trimming pared 5 bases from V and 6 bases from J, leaving 7 bases between. The germline V gene has CDR1 MDHEN and CDR2 SYDVKM. The CDR3 runs 12 residues. The DNA for the CDR3 is TGTGCCAGCAGTCGACTGGCCGGGGAGCTGTTTTTT. Protein: CASSRLAGELFF.

The chain recombines TRBV7-8 with TRBJ1-5; no firm D call. Germline lookup yields CDR1 SGHVS and CDR2 FQNEAQ. The V end was cut by 2 bases, the J end by 3 bases, with 14 bases between. CDR3 length equals 16 residues. The CDR3 reads CASSLLDGRNNQPQHF. Written as DNA, the CDR3 is TGTGCCAGCAGCTTACTGGACGGCCGGAACAATCAGCCCCAGCATTTT.

As DNA, the CDR3 is TGCGCCAGCAGCTTGGAGGGGACTAGCGGGAACCTGGGCCCAGATACGCAGTATTTT. This codes for CASSLEGTSGNLGPDTQYF. The rearrangement links TRBV5-1 to TRBJ2-3; TRBD2 aligns across 13 bases. J was trimmed by 4 bases and V by 0 bases; bases with no gene match: 11. Germline CDR1 SGHRS, CDR2 YFSETQ. The length of the CDR3 is 19 residues.

The V and J genes are TRBV10-3 and TRBJ2-3, with a possible D match to TRBD1 (7 bases). CDR3 length: 12 residues. V dropped 6 bases and J dropped 6 bases, with 10 bases sitting between them. Germline loops: CDR1 ENHRY, CDR2 SYGVKD. The CDR3 DNA is TGTGCCATCAGCCCAGGGGGGGATACGCAGTATTTT. This gives the protein CAISPGGDTQYF.

This clone was picked up one time. The chain employs TRBV14 and TRBJ2-1; unclear D gene. This CDR3 is 12 amino acids long. Germline CDR1 is SGHDN and CDR2 is FVKESK. The V end was cut by 3 bases, the J end by 7 bases, with 7 bases between. CDR3 DNA: TGTGCCAGCAGCCAGGCCCCGAATGAGCAGTTCTTC. Protein: CASSQAPNEQFF.

The chain links TRBV29-1 to TRBJ2-3; weak D call: TRBD1 (6 bases). The length of the CDR3 is 13 residues. In germline, CDR1 is SQVTM, CDR2 ANQGSEA. Trimming left V 6 bases short and J 2 bases short, with 12 bases between. CDR3 amino acids: CSVGQRNTDTQYF. The CDR3 DNA reads TGCAGCGTCGGACAGAGGAACACAGATACGCAGTATTTT.